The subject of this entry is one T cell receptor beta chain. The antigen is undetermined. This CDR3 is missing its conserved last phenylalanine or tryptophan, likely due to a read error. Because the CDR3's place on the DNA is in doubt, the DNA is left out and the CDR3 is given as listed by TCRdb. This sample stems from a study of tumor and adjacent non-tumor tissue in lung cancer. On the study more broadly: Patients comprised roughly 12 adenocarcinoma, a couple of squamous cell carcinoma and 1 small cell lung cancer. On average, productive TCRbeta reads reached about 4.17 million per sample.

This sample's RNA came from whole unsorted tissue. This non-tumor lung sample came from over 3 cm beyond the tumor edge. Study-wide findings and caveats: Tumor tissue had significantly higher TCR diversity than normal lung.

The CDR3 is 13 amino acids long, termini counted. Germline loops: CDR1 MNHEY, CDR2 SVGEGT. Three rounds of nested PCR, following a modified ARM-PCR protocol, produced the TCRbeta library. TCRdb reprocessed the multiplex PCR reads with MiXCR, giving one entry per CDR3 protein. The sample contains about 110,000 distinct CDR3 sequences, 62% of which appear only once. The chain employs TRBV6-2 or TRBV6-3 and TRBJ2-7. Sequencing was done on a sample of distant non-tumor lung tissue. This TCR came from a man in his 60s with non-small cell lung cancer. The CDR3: CASRPTPGYEQCS.